The TCR beta chain under discussion was sequenced for a study of early T cells in non-severe SARS-CoV-2 infection. Study information: The authors sequenced bulk RNA from unsorted whole blood, leaving chains unpaired. General study points: VDJdb matching skewed toward anti-spike CD8 responses, missing private and CD4 specificities.

A word on this clonotype: Its antigen is still unknown.

With V trimmed by 3 bases and J by 4 bases, 6 bases remained unmatched. The CDR3 sequence is 16 residues long. Per the germline V gene, CDR1 is LGHNA and CDR2 is YNFKEQ. The TCR library protocol was used to attach unique molecular identifiers. These identifiers were attached to individual cDNA molecules. TCRdb re-called the 5' RACE reads through MiXCR, storing one row per CDR3 protein. The sample has tens of thousands of distinct CDR3 sequences, about 4.5% seen once. The V and J genes are TRBV4-2 and TRBJ2-1; 10 positions match TRBD1. The specimen sequenced was whole blood. This sequence originates from an adult who was a healthcare worker with PCR-confirmed SARS-CoV-2 infection or an uninfected control (not recorded which). The CDR3 nucleotides are TGTGCCAGCAGCCAGCACCGGGACAGGGGATACAATGAGCAGTTCTTC. Translating it yields CASSQHRDRGYNEQFF.